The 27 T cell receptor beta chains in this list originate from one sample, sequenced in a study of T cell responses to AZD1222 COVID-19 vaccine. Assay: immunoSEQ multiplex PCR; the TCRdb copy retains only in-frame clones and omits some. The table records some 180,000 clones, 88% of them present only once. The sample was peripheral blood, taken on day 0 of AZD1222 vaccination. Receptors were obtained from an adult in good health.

For the CDR3, the DNA is TGTGCTAGTGGGTTTGGGCTAGCGGGTCAAGATACGCAGTATTTT. Protein: CASGFGLAGQDTQYF. The chain recombines TRBV12-5 with TRBJ2-3, with TRBD2 matching over 8 bases. The CDR3 is 15 residues long. Germline lookup yields CDR1 LGHNT and CDR2 FRNRAP. The ends lost 6 bases at V and 5 bases at J; junction bases unmatched: 10.

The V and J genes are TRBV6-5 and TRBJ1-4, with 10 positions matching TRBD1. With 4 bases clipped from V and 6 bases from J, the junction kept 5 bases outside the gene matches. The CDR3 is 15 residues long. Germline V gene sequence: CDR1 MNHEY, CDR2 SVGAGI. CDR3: CASSSGQGQHEKLFF. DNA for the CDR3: TGTGCCAGCAGTTCGGGACAGGGGCAACATGAAAAACTGTTTTTT.

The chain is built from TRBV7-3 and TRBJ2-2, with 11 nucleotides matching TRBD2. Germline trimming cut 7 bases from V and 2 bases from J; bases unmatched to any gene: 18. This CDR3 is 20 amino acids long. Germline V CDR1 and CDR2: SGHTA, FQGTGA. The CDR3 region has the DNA TGTGCCAGCAAATATCGACTAAGAACTAGCGGGAGCCTCAACACCGGGGAGCTGTTTTTT. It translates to CASKYRLRTSGSLNTGELFF.

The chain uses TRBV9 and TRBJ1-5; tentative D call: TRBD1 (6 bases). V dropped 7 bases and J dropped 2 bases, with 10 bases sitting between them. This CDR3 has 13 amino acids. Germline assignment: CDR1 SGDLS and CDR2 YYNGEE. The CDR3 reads CASGGGRNQPQHF. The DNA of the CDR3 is TGTGCCAGCGGAGGGGGGCGCAATCAGCCCCAGCATTTT.

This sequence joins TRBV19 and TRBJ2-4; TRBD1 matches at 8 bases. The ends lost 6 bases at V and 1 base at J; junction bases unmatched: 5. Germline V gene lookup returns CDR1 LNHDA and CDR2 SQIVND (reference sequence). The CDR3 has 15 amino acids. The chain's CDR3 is CASRTGVGAKNIQYF. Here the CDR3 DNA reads TGTGCCAGTAGGACAGGGGTAGGGGCCAAAAACATTCAGTACTTC. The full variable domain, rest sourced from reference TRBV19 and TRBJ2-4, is DGGITQSPKYLFRKEGQNVTLSCEQNLNHDAMYWYRQDPGQGLRLIYYSQIVNDFQKGDIAEGYSVSREKKESFPLTVTSAQKNPTAFYLCASRTGVGAKNIQYFGAGTRLSVL.

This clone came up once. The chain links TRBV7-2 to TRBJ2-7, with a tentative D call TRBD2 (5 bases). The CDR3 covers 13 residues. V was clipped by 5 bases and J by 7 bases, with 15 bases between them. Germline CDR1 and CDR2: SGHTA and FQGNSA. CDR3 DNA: TGTGCCAGCAGCCGCGAGGCCGGGGATGAGCAGTACTTC. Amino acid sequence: CASSREAGDEQYF.

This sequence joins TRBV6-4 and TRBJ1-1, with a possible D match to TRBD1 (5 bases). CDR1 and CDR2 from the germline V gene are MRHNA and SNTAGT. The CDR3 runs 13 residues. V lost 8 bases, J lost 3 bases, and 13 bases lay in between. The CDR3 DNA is TGTGCCAGCCGAGGCTCGGGGGACACTGAAGCTTTCTTT. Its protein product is CASRGSGDTEAFF.

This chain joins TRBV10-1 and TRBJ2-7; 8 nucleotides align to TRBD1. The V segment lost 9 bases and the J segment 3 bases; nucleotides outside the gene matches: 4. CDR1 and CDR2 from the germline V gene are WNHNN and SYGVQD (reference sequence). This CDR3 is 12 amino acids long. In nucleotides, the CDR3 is TGCGCCAGTTCCGGACAGGGCTACGAGCAGTACTTC. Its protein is CASSGQGYEQYF.

This CDR3 reads CASSLGVEGRNEQYF. CDR3 DNA: TGTGCCAGCAGCCTAGGCGTTGAGGGGCGGAACGAGCAGTACTTC. The rearrangement joins TRBV3-1 (or the pseudogene TRBV3-2) to TRBJ2-7, with D perhaps given as TRBD1 or TRBD2 (5 bases each). Germline-derived CDR1 and CDR2 are LGHDT and YNNKEL (reference sequence). CDR3 length: 15 residues. V was shortened by 4 bases and J by 5 bases, with 18 bases between the two germline ends.

The CDR3 DNA reads as TGTGCCAGCAGCCCTTCAGCGGGAGACGAGCAGTACTTC. Translated, it gives CASSPSAGDEQYF. The J gene is TRBJ2-7, the V gene TRBV11-3, with 8 bases aligning to TRBD2. CDR3 length equals 13 residues. J lost 5 bases, V lost 5 bases, and 5 bases had no gene match. Germline V gene lookup returns CDR1 SGHNT and CDR2 YENEEA.

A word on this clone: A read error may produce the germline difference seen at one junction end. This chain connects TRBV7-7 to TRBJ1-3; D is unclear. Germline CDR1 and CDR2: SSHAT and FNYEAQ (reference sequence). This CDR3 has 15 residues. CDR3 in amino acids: CASSLDWGSGNTIYF. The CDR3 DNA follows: TGTGCTAGCAGCTTAGACTGGGGCTCTGGAAACACCATATATTTT.

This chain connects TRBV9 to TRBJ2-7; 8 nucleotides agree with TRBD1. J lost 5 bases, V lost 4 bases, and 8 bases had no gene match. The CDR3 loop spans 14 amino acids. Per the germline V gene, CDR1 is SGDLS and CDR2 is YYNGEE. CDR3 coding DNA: TGTGCCAGCAGCTTGTCGCAGGGGGCTCACGAGCAGTACTTC. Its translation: CASSLSQGAHEQYF.

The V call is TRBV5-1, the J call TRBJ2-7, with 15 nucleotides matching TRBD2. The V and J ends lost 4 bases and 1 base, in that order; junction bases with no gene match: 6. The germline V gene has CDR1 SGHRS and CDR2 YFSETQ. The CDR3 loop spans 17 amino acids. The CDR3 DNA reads TGCGCCAGCAGCCTGGGACTAGCGGGAGGCTTTTCCTACGAGCAGTACTTC. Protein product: CASSLGLAGGFSYEQYF.

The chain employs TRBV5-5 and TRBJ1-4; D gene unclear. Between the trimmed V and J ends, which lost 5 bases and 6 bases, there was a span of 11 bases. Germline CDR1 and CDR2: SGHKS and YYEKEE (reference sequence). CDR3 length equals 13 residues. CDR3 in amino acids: CASRPSTDEKLFF. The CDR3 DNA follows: TGTGCCAGCAGACCCTCCACAGATGAAAAACTGTTTTTT.

CDR3 DNA: TGTGCCAGCAGCAAAGGCGGACGAGGGAACGGAAACACCATATATTTT. It translates to CASSKGGRGNGNTIYF. The genes are TRBV21-1 and TRBJ1-3. TRBV21-1 is shown as a pseudogene. The CDR3 runs to 16 residues.

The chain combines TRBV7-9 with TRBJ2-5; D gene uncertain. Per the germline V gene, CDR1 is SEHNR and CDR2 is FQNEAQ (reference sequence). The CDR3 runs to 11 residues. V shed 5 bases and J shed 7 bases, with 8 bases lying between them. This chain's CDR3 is CASSEPGTQYF. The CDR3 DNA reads TGTGCCAGCAGCGAGCCCGGGACCCAGTACTTC.

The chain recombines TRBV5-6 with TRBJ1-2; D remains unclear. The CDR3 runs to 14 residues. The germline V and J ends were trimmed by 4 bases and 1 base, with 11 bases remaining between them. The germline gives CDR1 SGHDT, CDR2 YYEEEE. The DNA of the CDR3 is TGTGCCAGCAGCCCTAACGGAATTAACTATGGCTACACCTTC. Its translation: CASSPNGINYGYTF.

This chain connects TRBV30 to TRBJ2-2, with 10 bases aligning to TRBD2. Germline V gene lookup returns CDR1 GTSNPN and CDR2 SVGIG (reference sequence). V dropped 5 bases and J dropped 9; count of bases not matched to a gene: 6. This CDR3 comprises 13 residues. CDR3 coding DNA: TGTGCCTGGGCAGCGGGGGGGCGCCGGGAGCTGTTTTTT. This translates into CAWAAGGRRELFF.

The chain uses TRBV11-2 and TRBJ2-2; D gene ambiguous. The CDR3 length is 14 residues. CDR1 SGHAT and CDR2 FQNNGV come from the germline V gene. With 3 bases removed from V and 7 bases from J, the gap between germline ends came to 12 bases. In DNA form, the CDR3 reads TGTGCCAGCAGCTTTCGGTTGGACGACGGGGAGCTGTTTTTT. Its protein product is CASSFRLDDGELFF.

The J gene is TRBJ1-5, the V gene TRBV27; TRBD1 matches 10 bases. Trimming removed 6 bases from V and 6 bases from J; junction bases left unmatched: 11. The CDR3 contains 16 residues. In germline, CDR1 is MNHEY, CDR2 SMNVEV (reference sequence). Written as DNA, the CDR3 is TGTGCCAGCAGGGGCTATGGGACAGGGGTAATTCAGCCCCAGCATTTT. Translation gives CASRGYGTGVIQPQHF.

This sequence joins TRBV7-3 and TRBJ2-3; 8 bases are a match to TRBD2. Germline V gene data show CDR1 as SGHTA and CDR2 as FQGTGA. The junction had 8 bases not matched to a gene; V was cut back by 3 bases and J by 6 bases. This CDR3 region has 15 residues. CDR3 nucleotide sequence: TGTGCCAGCAGCTTCCCCGGGACTAGGACGGATACGCAGTATTTT. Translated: CASSFPGTRTDTQYF.

Here the CDR3 DNA reads TGTGCCAGCAGCTTGCGGGACAGAGGAATGAACACTGAAGCTTTCTTT. It translates to CASSLRDRGMNTEAFF. The V call is TRBV5-5, the J call TRBJ1-1; TRBD1 matches at 7 bases. There are 16 residues in the CDR3. With V trimmed by 1 base and J by 0 bases, 6 bases remained unmatched. CDR1 is SGHKS and CDR2 is YYEKEE in the germline V gene (reference sequence).

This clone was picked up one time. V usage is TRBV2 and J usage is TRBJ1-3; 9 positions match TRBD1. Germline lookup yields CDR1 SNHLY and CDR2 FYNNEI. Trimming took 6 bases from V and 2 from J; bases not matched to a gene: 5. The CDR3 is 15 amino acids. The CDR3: CASRTGTGPGNTIYF. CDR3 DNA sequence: TGTGCCAGCAGAACCGGGACAGGGCCTGGAAACACCATATATTTT.

CDR3 in amino acids: CASTLRQGTNYGYTF. CDR3 DNA sequence: TGTGCCAGCACCTTGAGACAGGGAACTAACTATGGCTACACCTTC. The chain carries TRBV27 and TRBJ1-2; TRBD1 agrees at 7 bases. Looked up from germline, CDR1 is MNHEY and CDR2 is SMNVEV (reference sequence). The ends lost 7 bases at V and 0 bases at J; junction bases unmatched: 8. The CDR3 has 15 residues.

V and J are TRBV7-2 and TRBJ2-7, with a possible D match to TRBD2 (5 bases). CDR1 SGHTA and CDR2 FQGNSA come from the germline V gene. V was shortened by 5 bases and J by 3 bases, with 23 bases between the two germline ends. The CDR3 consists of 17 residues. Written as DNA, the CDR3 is TGTGCCAGCAGCGACCTTTTCATTAGAGCGGCTCACTACGAGCAGTACTTC. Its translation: CASSDLFIRAAHYEQYF. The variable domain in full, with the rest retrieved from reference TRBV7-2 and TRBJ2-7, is GAGVSQSPSNKVTEKGKDVELRCDPISGHTALYWYRQSLGQGLEFLIYFQGNSAPDKSGLPSDRFSAERTGGSVSTLTIQRTQQEDSAVYLCASSDLFIRAAHYEQYFGPGTRLTVT.

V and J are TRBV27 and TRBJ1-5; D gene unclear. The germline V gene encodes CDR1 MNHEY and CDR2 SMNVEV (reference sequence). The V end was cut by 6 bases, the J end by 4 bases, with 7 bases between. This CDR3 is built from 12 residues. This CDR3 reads CASRSLNQPQHF. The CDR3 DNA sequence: TGTGCCAGCAGATCTCTGAATCAGCCCCAGCATTTT.

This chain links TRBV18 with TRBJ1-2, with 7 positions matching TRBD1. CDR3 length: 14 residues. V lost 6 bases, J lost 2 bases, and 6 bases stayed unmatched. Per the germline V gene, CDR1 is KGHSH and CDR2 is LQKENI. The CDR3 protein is CASSGDSVNYGYTF. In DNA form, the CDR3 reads TGTGCCAGCTCCGGGGACAGCGTAAACTATGGCTACACCTTC.